A single sample gave rise to the 3 T cell receptor beta chains below, sequenced in a study of blood T cell repertoires in COVID-19 (dated by TCRdb to about 2020). To prepare the library, the immunoSEQ multiplex PCR assay was applied. This is the immuneACCESS table as TCRdb keeps it, with only in-frame sequences that have V and J called. A part of the clones is gone; compared with another copy, unresolved V genes explain less than half, and the rest is unexplained. This sample gives a few hundred thousand clones in total; approximately 83% of them show up just once. 2.2% of the sample belongs to the ten largest clones. Input material: PBMCs or T cells enriched from blood (not recorded which). The origin of the receptors is a man in his thirties or forties who had recovered from COVID-19.

This rearrangement joins TRBV2 to TRBJ2-7; D is possibly TRBD1 (7 bases). CDR3 length: 16 amino acids. Deletions cut 6 bases from V and 4 bases from J, with 22 bases between. Germline-derived CDR1 and CDR2 are SNHLY and FYNNEI. Here the CDR3 DNA reads TGTGCCAGCAGCGGACGGGACAGCGGGTTAGCTTACGAGCAGTACTTC. Translating it yields CASSGRDSGLAYEQYF.

The chain couples TRBV29-1 to TRBJ1-2, with 12 positions matching TRBD1. The CDR3 consists of 16 residues. After removal of 7 bases from V and 5 bases from J, the junction contained 14 bases not matched to a gene. Germline assignment: CDR1 SQVTM and CDR2 ANQGSEA. This CDR3 reads CSASTGTGGPGYGYTF. The CDR3 DNA sequence: TGCAGCGCCTCGACCGGGACAGGGGGCCCAGGGTATGGCTACACCTTC.

The genes are TRBV4-2 and TRBJ1-2; D ambiguous. The CDR3 totals 15 residues. CDR1 LGHNA and CDR2 YNFKEQ come from the germline V gene. V was trimmed by 1 base and J by 0 bases, leaving 9 bases between them. CDR3 sequence reads: CASSQVPVANYGYTF. CDR3 in DNA: TGTGCCAGCAGCCAAGTTCCCGTAGCTAACTATGGCTACACCTTC.